Sequencing of this T cell receptor (beta chain) was carried out in a study of T cell repertoires in cytomegalovirus infection. Across the study: The authors relied on CMV epitopes, both recently identified HLA-C-restricted and well-studied HLA-B-restricted. An indication of both CMV infection and matching HLA type came from public TCR beta signatures. Whole-study findings and limits: Cumulative public TCR beta family frequency identified carriers of CMV plus the relevant HLA.

This clonotype was counted at least ten times. As yet, its antigen is unknown. Trimming removed 7 bases from V and 2 bases from J, with 18 bases in between. The CDR3 length is 16 residues. Germline V gives CDR1 SGHVS, CDR2 FQNEAQ. TCRdb passed the reads through MiXCR, listing each CDR3 protein once. The sample records approximately 600,000 distinct CDR3 sequences, over 35% being singletons. The input for sequencing was cultured PBMCs, taken from culture after CMV antigen stimulation. The clonotype was recovered from a human donor in good health (CMV status not recorded). Some clones in this sample may be carry-over from other donors' samples. The rearrangement links TRBV7-8 to TRBJ1-5, with D uncertain. The CDR3 coding sequence is TGTGCCAGCACCACACGGCGAGAGGGTCGCAATCAGCCCCAGCATTTT. This translates into CASTTRREGRNQPQHF. Complete variable domain (other parts from reference TRBV7-8 and TRBJ1-5): GAGVSQSPRYKVAKRGQDVALRCDPISGHVSLFWYQQALGQGPEFLTYFQNEAQLDKSGLPSDRFFAERPEGSVSTLKIQRTQQEDSAVYLCASTTRREGRNQPQHFGDGTRLSIL.